The 4 T cell receptor beta chains below all came from one sample that was sequenced in a study of cytomegalovirus exposure and HLA in healthy donors. Using immunoSEQ multiplex PCR, the repertoire was profiled, and TCRdb retains in-frame clones only, with some absent. The data contain under 250,000 clones, more than 75% of them singletons. Material: PBMCs. These receptors all stem from a man in his late teens or twenties in good health and CMV-seropositive.

The chain joins TRBV6-5 to TRBJ2-4, with a tentative D call TRBD1 (6 bases). The CDR3 length is 14 residues. CDR1 and CDR2 from the germline V gene are MNHEY and SVGAGI. V was cut by 0 bases and J by 5 bases, with 8 bases left in between. CDR3 amino acids: CASSYSGAQNIQYF. The DNA of the CDR3 is TGTGCCAGCAGTTACTCGGGGGCGCAAAACATTCAGTACTTC.

This clone was seen a single time. The chain joins TRBV7-7 to TRBJ2-7; D unclear. Germline CDR1 reads SSHAT; CDR2 reads FNYEAQ (reference sequence). The V gene lost 8 bases and the J gene lost 5 bases, with 16 bases spanning the gap. The CDR3 consists of 13 residues. The CDR3 nucleotides are TGTGCCAGCGCCCCCCTGGGATTAGACGAGCAGTACTTC. Amino acid sequence: CASAPLGLDEQYF.

The CDR3 DNA reads as TGTGCCAGCAGTTTAACAGGATCCTATGGCTACACCTTC. Translated, it gives CASSLTGSYGYTF. The genes are TRBV27 and TRBJ1-2; TRBD1 might be the D (5 bases). The CDR3 extends over 13 amino acids. From germline, CDR1 is MNHEY and CDR2 SMNVEV (reference sequence). The V end was cut by 2 bases, the J end by 4 bases, with 8 bases between.

This chain links TRBV30 with TRBJ1-5; a weak D match, TRBD1 (5 bases). The CDR3 has 13 amino acids. Trimming shortened V by 3 bases and J by 7 bases, and 13 bases separated the two germline ends. Per germline, CDR1 GTSNPN and CDR2 SVGIG (reference sequence). The CDR3 DNA reads as TGTGCCTGGAGCGCCGATCAGGGACAGCCCCAGCATTTT. Its translation: CAWSADQGQPQHF.